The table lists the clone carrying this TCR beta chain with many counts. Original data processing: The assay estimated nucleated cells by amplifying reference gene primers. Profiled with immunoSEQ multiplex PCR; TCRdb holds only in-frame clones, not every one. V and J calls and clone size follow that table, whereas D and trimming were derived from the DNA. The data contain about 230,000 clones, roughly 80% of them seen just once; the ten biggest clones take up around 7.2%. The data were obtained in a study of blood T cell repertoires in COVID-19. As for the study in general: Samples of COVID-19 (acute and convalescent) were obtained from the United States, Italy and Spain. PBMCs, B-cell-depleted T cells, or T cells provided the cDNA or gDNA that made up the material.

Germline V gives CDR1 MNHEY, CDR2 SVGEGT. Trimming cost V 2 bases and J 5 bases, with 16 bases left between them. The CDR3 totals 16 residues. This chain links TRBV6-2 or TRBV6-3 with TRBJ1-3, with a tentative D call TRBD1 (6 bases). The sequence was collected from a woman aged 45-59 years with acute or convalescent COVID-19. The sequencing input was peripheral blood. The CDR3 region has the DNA TGTGCCAGCAGTTACCGATCGCGCGACAGGAGAAACACCATATATTTT. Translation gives CASSYRSRDRRNTIYF.